These 2 T cell receptor beta chains originate from one sample sequenced in a study of shared clonotypes between healthy human individuals. The data were produced by immunoSEQ multiplex PCR, yet TCRdb's version contains in-frame clones alone and is incomplete. Counted here are about 490,000 clones, approximately 80% occurring once; the ten biggest clones make up around 12%. The material sequenced was PBMCs. The receptors originated from a woman in her thirties or forties in good health. Some clones in this sample may be carry-over from other donors' samples.

The V and J genes are TRBV5-1 and TRBJ2-2, with 9 bases identical to TRBD2. The CDR3 runs 15 residues. The germline gives CDR1 SGHRS, CDR2 YFSETQ. V was clipped by 3 bases and J by 7 bases; unmatched bases: 7. The CDR3 reads CASSSIAGVNGELFF. In nucleotides, the CDR3 is TGCGCCAGCAGCTCCATAGCGGGAGTAAACGGGGAGCTGTTTTTT.

In nucleotides, the CDR3 is TGTGCCAGCAGCTTCGGAGGTGACGGGGAGCTGTTTTTT. It yields the protein CASSFGGDGELFF. The J gene is TRBJ2-2, the V gene TRBV11-3, with D maybe TRBD2 (5 bases). V was pared by 3 bases and J by 7 bases, with 9 bases between. From germline, CDR1 is SGHNT and CDR2 YENEEA. The CDR3 length is 13 residues. The full variable domain, in which reference TRBV11-3 and TRBJ2-2 provide the parts outside the CDR3, is EAGVVQSPRYKIIEKKQPVAFWCNPISGHNTLYWYLQNLGQGPELLIRYENEEAVDDSQLPKDRFSAERLKGVDSTLKIQPAELGDSAVYLCASSFGGDGELFFGEGSRLTVL.